The 15 T cell receptor beta chains in this list originate from one sample, sequenced in a study of graft-versus-host responses after intestinal transplantation. Profiled with immunoSEQ multiplex PCR; TCRdb holds only in-frame clones, not every one. The sample comprises under 30,000 clones, over 60% of which are singletons, and around 2.9% rests with the top ten. Researchers processed graft tissue to release intraepithelial and lamina propria lymphocytes. Material: ileum tissue, obtained 98 days after intestinal transplantation. The receptors were sampled from a human patient who received an intestinal transplant, so some T cells may come from the graft donor.

V and J are TRBV4-1 and TRBJ2-3, with 9 bases identical to TRBD1. V was clipped by 2 bases and J by 2 bases; unmatched bases: 8. CDR1 and CDR2 (germline): MGHRA, YSYEKL. CDR3 size: 17 residues. CDR3 amino acids: CASSQLPGQGSTDTQYF. CDR3 DNA sequence: TGCGCCAGCAGCCAATTGCCGGGACAGGGATCCACAGATACGCAGTATTTT.

The chain has TRBV30 and TRBJ1-2, with D uncertain. Germline CDR1 GTSNPN, CDR2 SVGIG (reference sequence). This CDR3 region has 12 residues. V was clipped by 2 bases and J by 5 bases, with 9 bases between them. The CDR3 is CAWSLAEYGYTF. CDR3 DNA sequence: TGTGCCTGGAGTCTTGCCGAATATGGCTACACCTTC. Drawing the rest from reference TRBV30 and TRBJ1-2, the complete variable domain is SQTIHQWPATLVQPVGSPLSLECTVEGTSNPNLYWYRQAAGRGLQLLFYSVGIGQISSEVPQNLSASRPQDRQFILSSKKLLLSDSGFYLCAWSLAEYGYTFGSGTRLTVV.

This clone was found a few times. The gene calls are TRBV7-9 and TRBJ2-5; D is undetermined. The ends were cut back, 3 bases at V and 5 bases at J, with 7 bases in the middle. This CDR3 comprises 12 residues. Per germline, CDR1 SEHNR and CDR2 FQNEAQ (reference sequence). Here the CDR3 reads CASSFEVETQYF. The CDR3 DNA reads as TGTGCCAGCAGCTTTGAGGTGGAGACCCAGTACTTC.

The chain combines TRBV7-9 with TRBJ2-2; no clear D gene. This CDR3 contains 17 residues. Germline values: CDR1 SEHNR, CDR2 FQNEAQ (reference sequence). The germline V and J ends were trimmed by 5 bases and 0 bases, with 16 bases remaining between them. CDR3 DNA sequence: TGTGCCAGCAGCCACCCTCGAACGGTCGCGAACACCGGGGAGCTGTTTTTT. It translates to CASSHPRTVANTGELFF.

The count of this clone is one. The chain combines TRBV4-1 with TRBJ1-5, with a tentative D call TRBD1 (5 bases). V lost 0 bases and J 6 bases, leaving 9 bases between the germline ends. The V gene's germline CDR1 is MGHRA and CDR2 YSYEKL. This CDR3 has 14 residues. CDR3 bases: TGCGCCAGCAGCCAAGAGGTAGGGGTTCAGCCCCAGCATTTT. Translation gives CASSQEVGVQPQHF.

This rearrangement joins TRBV5-1 to TRBJ1-1; D unresolved. Germline loops: CDR1 SGHRS, CDR2 YFSETQ. The CDR3 covers 12 residues. V lost 0 bases to trimming and J lost 3 bases, with 3 bases between them. The CDR3 DNA reads TGCGCCAGCAGCTTGGGGGACACTGAAGCTTTCTTT. Protein: CASSLGDTEAFF.

The J gene is TRBJ2-5, the V gene TRBV9, with TRBD1 matching 8 bases. This CDR3 has 14 residues. Unmatched junction bases numbered 2, after V lost 3 bases and J lost 1 base. Germline CDR1 is SGDLS and CDR2 is YYNGEE. Here the CDR3 DNA reads TGTGCCAGCAGCGGACAGGGGTCCCAAGAGACCCAGTACTTC. This encodes CASSGQGSQETQYF.

This clone appeared once. The V and J genes are TRBV19 and TRBJ2-7; TRBD1 or TRBD2 may be the D gene (5 bases each). V shed 5 bases and J shed 4 bases, with 12 bases lying between them. Per germline, CDR1 LNHDA and CDR2 SQIVND (reference sequence). This CDR3 spans 13 amino acids. DNA for the CDR3: TGTGCCAGTAGTTTCCCGGGGCCTTACGAGCAGTACTTC. This sequence encodes CASSFPGPYEQYF. The entire variable domain, with the rest obtained from reference TRBV19 and TRBJ2-7, is as follows: DGGITQSPKYLFRKEGQNVTLSCEQNLNHDAMYWYRQDPGQGLRLIYYSQIVNDFQKGDIAEGYSVSREKKESFPLTVTSAQKNPTAFYLCASSFPGPYEQYFGPGTRLTVT.

The chain has TRBV19 and TRBJ1-2; D may be TRBD1 (5 bases). The V end lost 6 bases, the J end lost 7 bases, and 18 bases lay between the germline ends. The V gene's germline CDR1 is LNHDA and CDR2 SQIVND (reference sequence). CDR3 length: 14 residues. For the CDR3, the DNA is TGTGCCAGTAGCCCGACTGGGGCTGCGTCTGGCTACACCTTC. Translated: CASSPTGAASGYTF.

In this sample, this clone turned up once. The chain has TRBV4-1 and TRBJ2-1; weak D call: TRBD2 (6 bases). Looked up from germline, CDR1 is MGHRA and CDR2 is YSYEKL. There are 13 residues in the CDR3. Trimming left V 7 bases short and J 4 bases short, with 11 bases between. The CDR3 DNA reads TGCGCCAGCAAAATGGAGGGGTACAATGAGCAGTTCTTC. Amino acids: CASKMEGYNEQFF.

V is TRBV2 and J is TRBJ2-5; unclear D gene. The CDR3 has 11 residues. The V end lost 7 bases, the J end lost 0 bases, and 3 bases lay between the germline ends. CDR1 SNHLY and CDR2 FYNNEI come from the germline V gene. The CDR3, as DNA: TGTGCCAGCATGTACCAAGAGACCCAGTACTTC. Its protein is CASMYQETQYF.

This chain links TRBV11-2 with TRBJ2-7; maybe TRBD1 (5 bases). The germline CDR1 and CDR2 sequences are SGHAT and FQNNGV. CDR3 size: 15 residues. V shed 1 base and J shed 6 bases, with 16 bases lying between them. The CDR3 reads CASSLVGWGLREQYF. The CDR3 DNA reads as TGTGCCAGCAGCTTAGTGGGGTGGGGCTTACGCGAGCAGTACTTC.

The V and J genes are TRBV7-9 and TRBJ1-1; D uncertain. The germline CDR1 and CDR2 sequences are SEHNR and FQNEAQ (reference sequence). The CDR3 has 13 amino acids. Trimming pared 0 bases from V and 8 bases from J, leaving 10 bases between. The CDR3 spells CASSLANRPEAFF. Written as DNA, the CDR3 is TGTGCCAGCAGCTTAGCGAACCGTCCCGAAGCTTTCTTT.

The genes are TRBV6-5 and TRBJ1-2; possible D gene TRBD1, 5 bases. CDR1 is MNHEY, CDR2 SVGAGI, per germline. V lost 7 bases and J lost 2, with 8 bases in between. This CDR3 contains 12 residues. CDR3 nucleotide sequence: TGTGCCAGCACTCGGGGGAACTATGGCTACACCTTC. Translation gives CASTRGNYGYTF.

The chain uses TRBV9 and TRBJ2-1, with D maybe TRBD1 (7 bases). CDR1 and CDR2 from the germline V gene are SGDLS and YYNGEE. This CDR3 has 15 residues. V dropped 0 bases and J dropped 7 bases, with 14 bases sitting between them. DNA of the CDR3: TGTGCCAGCAGCGTAGGGTCAGGGGGGAGAAATGAGCAGTTCTTC. As protein: CASSVGSGGRNEQFF.